A selection of T cell receptor beta chains follows, all from one sample in a study of CD8 T cells in ankylosing spondylitis. From the 5' RACE reads, TCRdb called clonotypes with MiXCR, one entry per CDR3 protein. This table has roughly 400,000 distinct CDR3 sequences, around 24% appearing once. The sample taken for sequencing was blood, either unsorted or a sorted T cell fraction (not recorded which). Every receptor here comes from a male donor with ankylosing spondylitis. Each CDR3 is given with its conserved first and last residue. The D gene is left open where the match is weak. Clone size is shown for a subset of rows, as once, few, many or a class of expanded clone.

size,J,V,D,CDR3,DNA
few,TRBJ2-1,TRBV11-2,TRBD2,CASSSLVLAGGYNEQFF,TGTGCCAGCAGCTCTTTGGTCCTAGCGGGAGGTTACAATGAGCAGTTCTTC
many,TRBJ2-1,TRBV10-3,NA,CAISGASEVEQFF,TGTGCCATCAGTGGGGCTAGCGAGGTTGAGCAGTTCTTC
many,TRBJ1-1,TRBV29-1,NA,CSVEQGGGTEAFF,TGCAGCGTTGAACAGGGCGGTGGCACTGAAGCTTTCTTT
few,TRBJ2-7,TRBV3-1,TRBD2,CASSAAGGSYEQYF,TGTGCCAGCAGCGCAGCGGGAGGTTCCTACGAGCAGTACTTC
NA,TRBJ2-7,TRBV30,TRBD2,CAWSGISGRAPQPYEQYF,TGTGCCTGGAGTGGTATTAGCGGGAGGGCCCCCCAACCTTACGAGCAGTACTTC
NA,TRBJ2-5,TRBV29-1,NA,CSFGRVETQYF,TGCAGTTTCGGGCGGGTAGAGACCCAGTACTTC
NA,TRBJ2-1,TRBV11-3,TRBD2,CASSLERSGRSDEQFF,TGTGCCAGCAGCTTAGAACGGAGCGGGAGGAGCGATGAGCAGTTCTTC
NA,TRBJ2-7,TRBV18,NA,CASSPTPEGEQYF,TGTGCCAGCTCACCAACCCCAGAAGGCGAGCAGTACTTC
NA,TRBJ1-1,TRBV3-1,NA,CASSRRRGYLNTEAFF,TGTGCCAGCAGCCGTAGGAGGGGGTACCTGAACACTGAAGCTTTCTTT
NA,TRBJ2-7,TRBV11-3,NA,CASSIRDGYYEQYF,TGTGCCAGCAGCATACGGGACGGATACTACGAGCAGTACTTC
many,TRBJ1-1,TRBV18,NA,CASSPDSRTEAFF,TGTGCCAGCTCACCAGATTCGCGGACTGAAGCTTTCTTT
few,TRBJ1-3,TRBV7-8,NA,CASSRPQNTIYF,TGTGCCAGCAGCCGGCCCCAGAACACCATATATTTT
few,TRBJ2-7,TRBV20-1,TRBD1,CSARVSGQGALGEQYF,TGCAGTGCTAGAGTCTCGGGACAGGGGGCGTTAGGAGAGCAGTACTTC
NA,TRBJ2-3,TRBV19,NA,CASSMGSGSGDTQYF,TGTGCCAGTAGTATGGGATCGGGTTCGGGAGATACGCAGTATTTT
NA,TRBJ2-1,TRBV3-1,NA,CASSQGQGVYNEQFF,TGTGCCAGCAGCCAGGGTCAGGGCGTCTACAATGAGCAGTTCTTC
many,TRBJ2-1,TRBV6-5,TRBD2,CASSYLAGVGDEQFF,TGTGCCAGCAGTTACTTGGCGGGAGTGGGGGATGAGCAGTTCTTC
NA,TRBJ2-5,TRBV28,TRBD2,CASSITGGVQETQYF,TGTGCCAGCAGTATTACCGGGGGGGTGCAAGAGACCCAGTACTTC
NA,TRBJ2-1,TRBV20-1,NA,CSARDWGERDNEQFF,TGCAGTGCTAGAGATTGGGGGGAGAGAGACAATGAGCAGTTCTTC
few,TRBJ2-7,TRBV29-1,TRBD1,CSVHRGESYEQYF,TGCAGCGTACACAGGGGTGAGTCCTACGAGCAGTACTTC
NA,TRBJ2-3,TRBV6-2/TRBV6-3,NA,CASSYDGGSTDTQYF,TGTGCCAGCAGTTACGACGGGGGAAGTACAGATACGCAGTATTTT
few,TRBJ1-5,TRBV6-2/TRBV6-3,NA,CASRLGGFQPQHF,TGTGCCAGCAGGCTAGGGGGGTTTCAGCCCCAGCATTTT
few,TRBJ1-2,TRBV4-3,NA,CASSPQRTVNGYTF,TGCGCCAGCAGCCCACAAAGGACAGTAAACGGCTACACCTTC
many,TRBJ2-2,TRBV12-3/TRBV12-4,TRBD2,CASTLFSGPTGELFF,TGTGCCAGCACGCTTTTTAGCGGGCCCACCGGGGAGCTGTTTTTT
many,TRBJ2-2,TRBV29-1,NA,CSVEGHLTGELFF,TGCAGCGTTGAGGGACACCTTACCGGGGAGCTGTTTTTT
few,TRBJ2-1,TRBV11-3,NA,CASSLDSGTPAGNEQFF,TGTGCCAGCAGCTTAGATTCAGGGACTCCGGCGGGCAATGAGCAGTTCTTC
NA,TRBJ2-7,TRBV12-3/TRBV12-4,TRBD2,CASRLGTSGVGQYF,TGTGCCAGCAGACTCGGGACTAGCGGAGTGGGGCAGTACTTC
NA,TRBJ2-1,TRBV5-1,TRBD1,CASSVRQGNEQFF,TGCGCCAGCAGCGTTCGACAGGGGAATGAGCAGTTCTTC
few,TRBJ2-1,TRBV4-3,NA,CASSQDQGSSYNEQFF,TGCGCCAGCAGCCAAGACCAGGGAAGCTCCTACAATGAGCAGTTCTTC
few,TRBJ2-5,TRBV2,TRBD2,CASSVLAGQETQYF,TGTGCCAGCAGTGTTCTAGCGGGCCAGGAGACCCAGTACTTC
NA,TRBJ2-6,TRBV28,NA,CASSNEAGSLGLSGANVLTF,TGTGCCAGCAGCAACGAGGCGGGGTCCTTGGGCTTATCTGGGGCCAACGTCCTGACTTTC
few,TRBJ2-7,TRBV2,NA,CASRLSYEQYF,TGTGCCAGCAGACTTTCCTACGAGCAGTACTTC
NA,TRBJ1-4,TRBV6-1,NA,CASRWLRTSNEKLFF,TGTGCCAGCAGGTGGCTGAGGACCTCTAATGAAAAACTGTTTTTT
NA,TRBJ2-3,TRBV5-1,NA,CASTPIDLGRDTQYF,TGCGCCAGCACGCCTATTGACTTAGGTCGGGATACGCAGTATTTT
few,TRBJ1-2,TRBV28,TRBD1,CASSLGDRPSYGYTF,TGTGCCAGCAGTTTAGGGGACAGGCCTAGCTATGGCTACACCTTC
NA,TRBJ1-2,TRBV12-3/TRBV12-4,TRBD1,CASGTGDFFGYTF,TGTGCCAGCGGGACAGGGGACTTTTTCGGCTACACCTTC
many,TRBJ2-2,TRBV7-8,NA,CASSWAGGYTGELFF,TGTGCCAGCAGTTGGGCAGGGGGGTATACCGGGGAGCTGTTTTTT
NA,TRBJ1-6,TRBV28,NA,CASTWGTQNSPLHF,TGTGCCAGCACTTGGGGGACCCAGAATTCACCCCTCCACTTT
few,TRBJ1-5,TRBV6-5,NA,CASSYSSVPSNQPQHF,TGTGCCAGCAGTTACTCCTCTGTTCCGAGCAATCAGCCCCAGCATTTT
NA,TRBJ2-2,TRBV11-2,NA,CASSLVRRTGAGELFF,TGTGCCAGCAGCTTAGTCCGGCGAACCGGTGCCGGGGAGCTGTTTTTT
NA,TRBJ1-1,TRBV6-5,NA,CASSYLTHTEAFF,TGTGCCAGCAGTTACTTGACCCACACTGAAGCTTTCTTT
many,TRBJ2-7,TRBV29-1,TRBD1,CSVREGQGNFYEQYF,TGCAGCGTTAGGGAGGGACAGGGAAATTTCTACGAGCAGTACTTC
few,TRBJ2-2,TRBV5-1,NA,CASSLRQGNTGEIFF,TGCGCCAGCAGCTTGCGGCAGGGGAACACCGGGGAGATCTTTTTT
few,TRBJ2-7,TRBV20-1,NA,CSARHVGPGEQYF,TGCAGTGCACGTCACGTCGGCCCTGGGGAGCAGTACTTC
NA,TRBJ1-3,TRBV12-3/TRBV12-4,NA,CASSLSGRSGNTIYF,TGTGCCAGCAGTTTATCCGGGCGCTCTGGAAACACCATATATTTT
NA,TRBJ2-7,TRBV5-1,NA,CASSPSRRTVDEQYF,TGCGCCAGCAGCCCCTCCCGGCGTACCGTAGACGAGCAGTACTTC
many,TRBJ1-5,TRBV4-2,NA,CASSRDNQPQHF,TGTGCCAGCAGCCGGGACAATCAGCCCCAGCATTTT
NA,TRBJ1-4,TRBV6-1,NA,CASSVNGLRSLFF,TGTGCCAGCAGTGTCAACGGACTGCGGTCACTGTTTTTT
NA,TRBJ2-7,TRBV27,NA,CASSSLGRRPYEQYF,TGTGCCAGCAGTTCCCTTGGGCGGCGCCCCTACGAGCAGTACTTC
NA,TRBJ2-1,TRBV15,TRBD2,CATSINPGGRAYNEQFF,TGTGCCACCAGCATCAACCCGGGCGGGAGGGCTTACAATGAGCAGTTCTTC
NA,TRBJ2-2,TRBV7-2,TRBD1,CASSSGQGAIGELFF,TGTGCCAGCAGCTCTGGACAGGGGGCTATCGGGGAGCTGTTTTTT
NA,TRBJ2-7,TRBV5-4,TRBD2,CASSLAGSGSREQYF,TGTGCCAGCAGCTTGGCTGGTAGCGGGAGTAGGGAGCAGTACTTC
NA,TRBJ1-5,TRBV10-3,NA,CAILDPNSNQPQHF,TGTGCCATTCTGGACCCAAATAGCAATCAGCCCCAGCATTTT